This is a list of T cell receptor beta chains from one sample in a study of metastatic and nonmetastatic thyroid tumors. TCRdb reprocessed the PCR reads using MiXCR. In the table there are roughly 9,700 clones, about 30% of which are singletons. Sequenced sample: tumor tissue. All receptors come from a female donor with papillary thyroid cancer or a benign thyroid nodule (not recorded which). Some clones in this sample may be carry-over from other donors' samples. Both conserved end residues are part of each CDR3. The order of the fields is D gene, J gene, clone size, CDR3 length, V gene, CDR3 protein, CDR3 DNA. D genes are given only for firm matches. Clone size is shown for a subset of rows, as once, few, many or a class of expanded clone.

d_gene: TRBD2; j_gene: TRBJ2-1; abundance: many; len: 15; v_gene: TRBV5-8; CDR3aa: CASRLAGGHTNEQFF; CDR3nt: TGTGCCAGCAGGTTAGCGGGAGGCCATACCAATGAGCAGTTCTTC
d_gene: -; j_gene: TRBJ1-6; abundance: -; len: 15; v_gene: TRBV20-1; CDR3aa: CSARVFGGPNSPLHF; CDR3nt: TGCAGTGCTAGAGTCTTCGGGGGACCGAATTCACCCCTCCACTTT
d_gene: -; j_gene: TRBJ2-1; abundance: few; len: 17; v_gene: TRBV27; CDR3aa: CASSFGSGSASYNEQFF; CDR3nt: TGTGCCAGCAGTTTTGGGAGCGGGTCCGCCTCCTACAATGAGCAGTTCTTC
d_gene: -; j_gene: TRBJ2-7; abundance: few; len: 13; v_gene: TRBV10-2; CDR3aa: CASSETDSYEQYF; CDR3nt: TGCGCCAGCAGTGAGACTGACTCCTACGAGCAGTACTTC
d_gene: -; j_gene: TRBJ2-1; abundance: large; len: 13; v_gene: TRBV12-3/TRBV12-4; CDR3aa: CASSDGSVNEQFF; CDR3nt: TGTGCCAGCAGTGATGGGAGCGTTAATGAGCAGTTCTTC
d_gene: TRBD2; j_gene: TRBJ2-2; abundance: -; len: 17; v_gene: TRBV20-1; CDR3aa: CSARKGLAVGQRWELFF; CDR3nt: TGCAGTGCTAGGAAGGGACTAGCGGTGGGACAGCGGTGGGAGCTGTTTTTT
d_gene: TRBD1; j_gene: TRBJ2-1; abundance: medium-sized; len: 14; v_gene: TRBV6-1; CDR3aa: CASSEGDRRNEQFF; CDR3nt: TGTGCCAGCAGTGAAGGGGACAGGAGGAATGAGCAGTTCTTC
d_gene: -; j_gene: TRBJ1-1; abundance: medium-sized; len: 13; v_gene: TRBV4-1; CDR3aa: CASSQHGAGEAFF; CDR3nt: TGCGCCAGCAGCCAACATGGGGCTGGTGAAGCTTTCTTT
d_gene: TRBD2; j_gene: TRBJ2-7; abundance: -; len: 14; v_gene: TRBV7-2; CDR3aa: CASSLTSGVREQYF; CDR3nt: TGTGCCAGCAGCTTGACTAGCGGGGTACGCGAGCAGTACTTC
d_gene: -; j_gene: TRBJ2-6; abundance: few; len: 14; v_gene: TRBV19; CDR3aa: CASSSSGNWDVLTF; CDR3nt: TGTGCCAGTAGTAGCTCGGGAAACTGGGACGTCCTGACTTTC
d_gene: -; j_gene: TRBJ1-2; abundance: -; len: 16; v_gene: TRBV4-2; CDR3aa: CASSQALQDRIGGYTF; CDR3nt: TGTGCCAGCAGCCAAGCCCTCCAGGACCGGATCGGTGGCTACACCTTC
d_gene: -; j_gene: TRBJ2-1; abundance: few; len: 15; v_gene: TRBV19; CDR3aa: CASSMSSSSYNEQFF; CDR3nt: TGTGCCAGTAGTATGAGCTCTAGCTCCTACAATGAGCAGTTCTTC
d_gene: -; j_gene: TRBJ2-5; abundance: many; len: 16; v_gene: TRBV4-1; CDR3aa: CASSQVVWTPYETQYF; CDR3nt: TGCGCCAGCAGCCAAGTGGTTTGGACACCCTACGAGACCCAGTACTTC
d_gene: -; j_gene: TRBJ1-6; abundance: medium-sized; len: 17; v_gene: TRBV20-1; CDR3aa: CSARDPLGRGANSPLHF; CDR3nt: TGCAGTGCTAGAGATCCGTTGGGCCGGGGGGCTAATTCACCCCTCCACTTT
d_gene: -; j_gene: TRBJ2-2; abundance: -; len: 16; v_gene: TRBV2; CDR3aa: CASSPRPGFATWELFF; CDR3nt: TGTGCCAGCAGCCCTCGTCCGGGTTTCGCGACCTGGGAGCTGTTTTTT
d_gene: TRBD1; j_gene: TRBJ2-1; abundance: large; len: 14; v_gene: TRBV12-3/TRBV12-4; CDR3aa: CASTPGTGSGEQFF; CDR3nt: TGTGCCAGCACCCCCGGGACAGGGTCGGGTGAGCAGTTCTTC
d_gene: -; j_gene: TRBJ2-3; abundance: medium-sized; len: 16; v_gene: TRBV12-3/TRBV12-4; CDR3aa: CASSPREGKTTDTQYF; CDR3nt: TGTGCCAGCAGTCCCCGGGAAGGGAAAACCACAGATACGCAGTATTTT
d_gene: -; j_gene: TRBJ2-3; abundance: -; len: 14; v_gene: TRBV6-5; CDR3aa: CASSYSKHSDTQYF; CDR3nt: TGTGCCAGCAGTTACTCGAAGCATTCCGATACGCAGTATTTT
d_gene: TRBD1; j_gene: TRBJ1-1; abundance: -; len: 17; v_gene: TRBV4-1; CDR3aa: CASSQDRQGAQNTEAFF; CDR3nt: TGCGCCAGCAGCCAAGATAGGCAGGGGGCACAGAACACTGAAGCTTTCTTT
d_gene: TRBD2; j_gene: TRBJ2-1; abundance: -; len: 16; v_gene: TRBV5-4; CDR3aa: CASSFTSGRGNNEQFF; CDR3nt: TGTGCCAGCAGCTTCACTAGCGGGAGGGGCAACAATGAGCAGTTCTTC
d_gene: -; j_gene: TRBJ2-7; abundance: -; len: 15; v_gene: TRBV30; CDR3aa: CACSRGLESSYEQYF; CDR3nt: TGTGCCTGTTCCCGAGGGTTGGAGAGCTCCTACGAGCAGTACTTC
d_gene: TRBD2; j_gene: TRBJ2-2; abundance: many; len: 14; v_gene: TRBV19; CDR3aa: CARGGGVCTGELFF; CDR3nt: TGTGCCAGAGGCGGGGGGGTGTGCACCGGGGAGCTGTTTTTT
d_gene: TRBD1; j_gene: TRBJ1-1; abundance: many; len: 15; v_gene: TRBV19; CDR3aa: CAVRHLGQGYTEAFF; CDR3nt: TGTGCCGTGCGTCACCTTGGACAGGGTTACACTGAAGCTTTCTTT
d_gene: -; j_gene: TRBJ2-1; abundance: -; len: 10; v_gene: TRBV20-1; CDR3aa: CSALRTSQFF; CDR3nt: TGCAGTGCTCTTAGGACATCGCAGTTCTTC
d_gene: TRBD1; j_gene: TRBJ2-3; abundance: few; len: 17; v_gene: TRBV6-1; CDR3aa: CASSVRQGVGRTDTQYF; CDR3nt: TGTGCCAGCAGTGTGAGACAGGGAGTTGGTCGCACAGATACGCAGTATTTT
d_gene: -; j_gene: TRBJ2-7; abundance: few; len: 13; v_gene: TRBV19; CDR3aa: CASQYRFGYEQYF; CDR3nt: TGTGCCAGTCAGTACAGGTTTGGCTACGAGCAGTACTTC
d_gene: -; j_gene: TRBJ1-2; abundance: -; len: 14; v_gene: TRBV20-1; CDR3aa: CSATFEMGNYGYTF; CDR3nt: TGCAGTGCTACCTTTGAAATGGGTAACTATGGCTACACCTTC
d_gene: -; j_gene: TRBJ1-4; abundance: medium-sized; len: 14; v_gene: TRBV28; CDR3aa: CASSPDSRQEKLFF; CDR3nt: TGTGCCAGCAGCCCCGACAGCCGTCAGGAAAAACTGTTTTTT
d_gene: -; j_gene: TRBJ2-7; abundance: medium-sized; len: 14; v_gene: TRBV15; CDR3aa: CATSREKVSYEQYF; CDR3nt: TGTGCCACCAGCAGGGAAAAGGTCTCCTACGAGCAGTACTTC
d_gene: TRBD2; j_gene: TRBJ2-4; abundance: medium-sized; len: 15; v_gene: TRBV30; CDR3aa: CAWNQRGSFKNIQYF; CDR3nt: TGTGCCTGGAATCAGCGGGGGAGCTTCAAAAACATTCAGTACTTC
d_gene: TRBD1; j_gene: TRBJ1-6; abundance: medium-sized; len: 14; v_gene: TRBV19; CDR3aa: CASNEQGSYSPLHF; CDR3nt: TGTGCCAGTAACGAACAGGGGAGTTATTCACCCCTCCACTTT
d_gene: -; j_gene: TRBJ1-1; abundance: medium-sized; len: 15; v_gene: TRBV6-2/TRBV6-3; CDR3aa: CASSYSGKTNTEAFF; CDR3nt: TGTGCCAGCAGTTACTCGGGCAAAACTAACACTGAAGCTTTCTTT
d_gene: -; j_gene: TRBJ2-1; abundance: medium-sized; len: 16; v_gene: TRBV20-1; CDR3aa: CSARSRRAQGYNEQFF; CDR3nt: TGCAGTGCGAGGAGTAGGCGGGCCCAGGGCTACAATGAGCAGTTCTTC
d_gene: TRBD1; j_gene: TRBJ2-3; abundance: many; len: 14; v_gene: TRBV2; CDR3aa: CASSMDRDGDTQYF; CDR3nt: TGTGCCAGCAGTATGGACAGGGATGGAGATACGCAGTATTTT
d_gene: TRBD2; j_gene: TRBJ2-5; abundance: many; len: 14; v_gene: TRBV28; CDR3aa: CASKFRGGEETQYF; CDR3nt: TGTGCCAGCAAATTCCGGGGGGGAGAAGAGACCCAGTACTTC
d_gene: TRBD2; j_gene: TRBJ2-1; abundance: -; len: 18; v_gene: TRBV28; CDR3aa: CASIPVGTLAGENNEQFF; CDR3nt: TGTGCCAGCATCCCAGTGGGAACACTAGCGGGCGAAAACAATGAGCAGTTCTTC
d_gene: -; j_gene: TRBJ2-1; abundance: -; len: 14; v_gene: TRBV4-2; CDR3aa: CASSQGRGRFEQFF; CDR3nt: TGTGCCAGCAGCCAAGGAAGAGGGAGATTTGAGCAGTTCTTC
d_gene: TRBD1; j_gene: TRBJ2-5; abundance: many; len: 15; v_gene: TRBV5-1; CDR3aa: CASSLGQGREETQYF; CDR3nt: TGCGCCAGCAGCCTGGGACAGGGCCGAGAAGAGACCCAGTACTTC
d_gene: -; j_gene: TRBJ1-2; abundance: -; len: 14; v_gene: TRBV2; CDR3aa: CASGLDKRNYGYTF; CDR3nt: TGTGCCAGCGGATTAGATAAAAGAAACTATGGCTACACCTTC
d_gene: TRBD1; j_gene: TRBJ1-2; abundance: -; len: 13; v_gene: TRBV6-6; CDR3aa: CASSYSTGVGYTF; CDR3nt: TGTGCCAGCAGTTACTCCACAGGGGTCGGCTACACCTTC
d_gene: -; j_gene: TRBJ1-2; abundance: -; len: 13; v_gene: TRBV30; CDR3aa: CAWSVGLTYGYTF; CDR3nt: TGTGCCTGGAGTGTAGGACTCACCTATGGCTACACCTTC
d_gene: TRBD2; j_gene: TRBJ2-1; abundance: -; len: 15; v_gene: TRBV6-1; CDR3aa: CASSFGLAPYNEQFF; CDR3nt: TGTGCCAGCAGTTTCGGACTAGCGCCTTACAATGAGCAGTTCTTC
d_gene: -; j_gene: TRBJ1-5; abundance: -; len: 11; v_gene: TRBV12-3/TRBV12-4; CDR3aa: CASSLGQPQHF; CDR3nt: TGTGCCAGCAGTTTGGGGCAGCCCCAGCATTTT
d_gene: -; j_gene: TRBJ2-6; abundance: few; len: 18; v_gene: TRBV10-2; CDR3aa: CASSESDKLHSGANVLTF; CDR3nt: TGCGCCAGCAGTGAGTCAGACAAACTCCACTCTGGGGCCAACGTCCTGACTTTC
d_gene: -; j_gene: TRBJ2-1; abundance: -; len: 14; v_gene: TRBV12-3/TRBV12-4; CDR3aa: CASSFTVLGDEQFF; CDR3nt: TGTGCCAGCAGTTTCACGGTACTGGGAGATGAGCAGTTCTTC
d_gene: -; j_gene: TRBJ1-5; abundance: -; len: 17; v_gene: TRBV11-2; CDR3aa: CASSLDEGIRGNQPQHF; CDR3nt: TGTGCCAGCAGCTTAGACGAGGGGATAAGGGGCAATCAGCCCCAGCATTTT
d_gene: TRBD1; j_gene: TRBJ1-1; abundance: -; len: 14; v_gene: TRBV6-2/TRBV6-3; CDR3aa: CASSYGQGGTEAFF; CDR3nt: TGTGCCAGCAGTTACGGACAGGGGGGCACTGAAGCTTTCTTT
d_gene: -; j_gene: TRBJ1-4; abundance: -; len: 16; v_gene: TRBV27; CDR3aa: CASSASVWAANEKLFF; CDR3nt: TGTGCCAGCAGCGCGAGCGTGTGGGCCGCTAATGAAAAACTGTTTTTT
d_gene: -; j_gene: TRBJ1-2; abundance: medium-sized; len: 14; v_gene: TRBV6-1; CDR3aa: CASRPGFGPYGYTF; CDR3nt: TGTGCCAGCAGGCCCGGGTTTGGCCCTTATGGCTACACCTTC
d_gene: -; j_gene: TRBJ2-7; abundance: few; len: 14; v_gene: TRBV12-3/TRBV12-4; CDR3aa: CASSTQGGGQEQYF; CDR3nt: TGTGCCAGCAGCACCCAGGGGGGTGGCCAAGAGCAGTATTTC
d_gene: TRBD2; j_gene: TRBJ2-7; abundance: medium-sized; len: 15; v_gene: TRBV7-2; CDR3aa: CASSMTSGGPYEQYF; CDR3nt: TGTGCCAGCAGCATGACTAGCGGGGGCCCCTACGAGCAGTACTTC
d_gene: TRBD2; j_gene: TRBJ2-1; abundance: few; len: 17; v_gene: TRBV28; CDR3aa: CASSFVSGRAGYNEQFF; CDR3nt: TGTGCCAGCAGTTTCGTTAGCGGGAGGGCCGGGTACAATGAGCAGTTCTTC
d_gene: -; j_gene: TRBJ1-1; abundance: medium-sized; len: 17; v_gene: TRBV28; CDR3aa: CASRTIVLGSMNTEAFF; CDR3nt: TGTGCCAGCAGGACCATCGTTTTAGGGTCAATGAACACTGAAGCTTTCTTT